The 11 T cell receptor beta chains below all came from one sample that was sequenced in a study of response to subunit inactivated influenza vaccine. Using its own MiXCR run on the RT-PCR reads, TCRdb lists one record per CDR3 protein. The repertoire includes hundreds of thousands of distinct CDR3 sequences, 18% of them detected once, and about a tenth sits in the top ten. Sequencing was performed on PBMCs from blood, taken more than 4 days after vaccination. These receptors were collected from a man aged 50-60 years who received an inactivated influenza vaccine.

This clonotype was detected only a few times. This sequence joins TRBV20-1 and TRBJ2-5; possibly TRBD1 or TRBD2 for D (7 bases each). The V gene lost 3 bases and the J gene lost 0 bases, with 11 bases spanning the gap. Germline-derived CDR1 and CDR2 are DFQATT and SNEGSKA (reference sequence). This CDR3 comprises 14 residues. For the CDR3, the DNA is TGCAGTGCTAGCAGGGGGGGCCACCAAGAGACCCAGTACTTC. This codes for CSASRGGHQETQYF.

In regard to this clonotype: Its ends do not fully match the called genes, so a read error is possible. The chain is built from TRBV12-3 or TRBV12-4 and TRBJ2-2; D is undetermined. This CDR3 region has 17 residues. The chain's CDR3 is CTSSSSMVYLGTGELFF. In DNA, the CDR3 is TGTACCAGCAGTTCCTCGATGGTCTATTTGGGCACCGGGGAGCTGTTTTTT.

The sample holds many counts of this clonotype. The V call is TRBV4-2, the J call TRBJ2-3; D is possibly TRBD1 (6 bases). Germline V CDR1 and CDR2: LGHNA, YNFKEQ. The CDR3 loop spans 18 amino acids. Trimming shortened V by 2 bases and J by 0 bases, and 18 bases separated the two germline ends. The CDR3 coding sequence is TGTGCCAGCAGCCAATCACGACCGGGACACCTTAGCACAGATACGCAGTATTTT. Its translation: CASSQSRPGHLSTDTQYF.

This clonotype was seen repeatedly, ten times or more. The chain recombines TRBV20-1 with TRBJ2-4; 15 bases match TRBD2. The germline CDR1 and CDR2 sequences are DFQATT and SNEGSKA (reference sequence). Unmatched junction bases numbered 4, after V lost 3 bases and J lost 1 base. The CDR3 has 17 amino acids. CDR3: CSARGTSGRFAKNIQYF. As DNA, the CDR3 is TGCAGTGCTAGGGGGACTAGCGGGAGGTTTGCCAAAAACATTCAGTACTTC.

This clonotype was counted between two and nine times. V usage is TRBV12-3 or TRBV12-4 and J usage is TRBJ1-2, with 9 bases lining up with TRBD1. V lost 4 bases to trimming and J lost 1 base; unmatched junction nucleotides: 10. This CDR3 is built from 17 residues. CDR3 DNA: TGTGCCAGCAGTTCTTCCTCCGGGACAGGGAATAACTATGGCTACACCTTC. Encoded protein: CASSSSSGTGNNYGYTF.

To note about this clonotype: A single base separates this from a much larger clone, so it may be a read error. This sequence joins TRBV24-1 and TRBJ2-5, with 8 bases that match TRBD1. Germline V gives CDR1 KGHDR, CDR2 SFDVKD. This CDR3 region has 15 residues. With 4 bases clipped from V and 3 bases from J, the junction kept 6 bases outside the gene matches. The DNA for the CDR3 is TGTGCCACCAGTGACCCGACAGGGGACGAAGAGACCCAGTACTTC. Translation: CATSDPTGDEETQYF.

This clonotype was seen once. The chain recombines TRBV7-9 with TRBJ2-3; TRBD1 matches 9 bases. Germline CDR1 and CDR2: SEHNR and FQNEAQ (reference sequence). This CDR3 region has 14 residues. V dropped 5 bases and J dropped 6; count of bases not matched to a gene: 6. The CDR3 is CASSRTGGRDTQYF. CDR3 nucleotide sequence: TGTGCCAGCAGCAGAACAGGGGGCCGGGATACGCAGTATTTT.

This clonotype was recorded a few times. This chain links TRBV29-1 with TRBJ1-2; 7 nucleotides agree with TRBD1. J was trimmed by 6 bases and V by 6 bases; bases with no gene match: 7. Germline V gene sequence: CDR1 SQVTM, CDR2 ANQGSEA. The CDR3 has 12 amino acids. The CDR3 is CSVGTAVDGYTF. The DNA for the CDR3 is TGCAGCGTCGGGACAGCAGTCGATGGCTACACCTTC.

The chain is built from TRBV6-2 or TRBV6-3 and TRBJ1-5; D possibly corresponds to TRBD1 (6 bases). CDR1 and CDR2 from the germline V gene are MNHEY and SVGEGT. V was clipped by 8 bases and J by 4 bases, with 15 bases between them. CDR3 length equals 14 residues. The CDR3 protein is CASHSGTPNQPQHF. CDR3 DNA sequence: TGTGCCAGCCACTCCGGGACACCTAATCAGCCCCAGCATTTT.

This clonotype was found a few times. V usage is TRBV20-1 and J usage is TRBJ2-3; 8 bases match TRBD2. With 6 bases clipped from V and 1 base from J, the junction kept 9 bases outside the gene matches. CDR1 DFQATT and CDR2 SNEGSKA come from the germline V gene (reference sequence). This CDR3 has 15 amino acids. The DNA of the CDR3 is TGCAGTGCCCTCGGGCTAGCGGGCCGCACAGATACGCAGTATTTT. It encodes CSALGLAGRTDTQYF.

The chain employs TRBV4-3 and TRBJ1-2, with 9 bases fitting TRBD1. The germline CDR1 and CDR2 sequences are LGHNA and YSLEER. The CDR3 length is 16 residues. Trimming removed 3 bases from V and 1 base from J; junction bases left unmatched: 6. CDR3 sequence: CASSHTDRGLNYGYTF. The CDR3, as DNA: TGCGCCAGCAGCCACACGGACAGGGGACTTAACTATGGCTACACCTTC.